A selection of T cell receptor beta chains follows, all from one sample in a study of shared clonotypes between healthy human individuals. The method was immunoSEQ multiplex PCR; TCRdb's version includes in-frame clones alone and lacks a portion of them. Altogether 550,000 to 700,000 clones are present, less than 80% being singletons, with the ten largest covering around 2%. Sequencing was performed on memory CD4+ T cells sorted from blood. The receptor source for this set is a woman aged 25 to 45 in good health. Both conserved end residues are part of each CDR3. D genes are given only for firm matches. The listing skips clone size in some rows; elsewhere it reads once, few, many or a size class.

>TRBV7-9|.|TRBD2|17|TRBJ2-1
CASSLEGTSGSSNEQFF
TGTGCCAGCAGCTTAGAGGGGACTAGCGGGAGTTCCAATGAGCAGTTCTTC
>TRBV5-1|.|.|15|TRBJ1-2
CASSLLGRGEYGYTF
TGCGCCAGCAGCTTGTTGGGTAGGGGAGAGTATGGCTACACCTTC
>TRBV19|once|TRBD2|15|TRBJ2-7
CASSIQGLAGHEQYF
TGTGCCAGTAGTATACAGGGACTAGCGGGTCACGAGCAGTACTTC
>TRBV6-1|.|.|13|TRBJ1-1
CASILGPRAEAFF
TGTGCCAGCATCTTAGGACCTAGAGCTGAAGCTTTCTTT
>TRBV29-1|few|.|13|TRBJ1-4
CSGYDSGNEKLFF
TGCAGCGGCTACGACTCTGGAAATGAAAAACTGTTTTTT
>TRBV6-5|.|.|14|TRBJ2-7
CASSYARDGYEQYF
TGTGCCAGCAGTTACGCGCGGGACGGCTACGAGCAGTACTTC
>TRBV27|.|.|13|TRBJ2-4
CASGAAAKNIQYF
TGTGCCAGCGGGGCAGCCGCCAAAAACATTCAGTACTTC
>TRBV5-1|.|.|16|TRBJ2-3
CASSLVQGMTTDTQYF
TGCGCCAGCAGCTTGGTGCAGGGCATGACCACAGATACGCAGTATTTT
>TRBV7-8|few|.|14|TRBJ1-1
CASSFNREVAEAFF
TGTGCCAGCAGCTTTAACCGGGAGGTCGCTGAAGCTTTCTTT
>TRBV2|.|.|14|TRBJ2-7
CANRALTASYEQYF
TGTGCCAACCGGGCCTTGACAGCTTCCTACGAGCAGTACTTC
>TRBV5-1|.|TRBD2|16|TRBJ2-2
CASSWDPSGNTGELFF
TGCGCCAGCAGCTGGGATCCTAGCGGTAACACCGGGGAGCTGTTTTTT
>TRBV6-5|.|.|10|TRBJ2-5
CASLGETQYF
TGTGCCAGCTTAGGAGAGACCCAGTACTTC
>TRBV15|many|TRBD2|16|TRBJ2-1
CATSRSTSAPEGEQFF
TGTGCCACCAGCAGAAGTACTAGCGCCCCCGAAGGTGAGCAGTTCTTC
>TRBV10-3|.|.|13|TRBJ1-5
CAISGGVFQPQHF
TGTGCCATCAGTGGTGGGGTATTTCAGCCCCAGCATTTT
>TRBV19|.|.|14|TRBJ1-4
CASSHMEVNEKLFF
TGTGCCAGTAGCCACATGGAAGTAAATGAAAAACTGTTTTTT
>TRBV2|.|.|14|TRBJ1-5
CASKSSYSNQPQHF
TGTGCCAGCAAATCTTCATATAGCAATCAGCCCCAGCATTTT
>TRBV5-1|.|.|15|TRBJ2-3
CASSLEPDWTDTQYF
TGCGCCAGCAGCTTGGAACCAGACTGGACAGATACGCAGTATTTT
>TRBV6-1|.|.|13|TRBJ2-7
CAGESRPTYEQYF
TGTGCCGGCGAAAGCCGCCCAACCTACGAGCAGTACTTC
>TRBV19|.|.|12|TRBJ2-1
CASSRESNEQFF
TGTGCCAGTAGTCGAGAGAGCAATGAGCAGTTCTTC
>TRBV19|few|.|13|TRBJ2-3
CASSIGLSDTQYF
TGTGCCAGTAGTATAGGATTATCAGATACGCAGTATTTT
>TRBV5-4|.|TRBD1|15|TRBJ2-3
CASRYQGADTDTQYF
TGTGCCAGCAGATACCAGGGGGCCGACACAGATACGCAGTATTTT
>TRBV28|many|.|11|TRBJ1-2
CASRLDYGYTF
TGTGCCAGCAGATTGGACTATGGCTACACCTTC
>TRBV6-5|.|.|14|TRBJ2-7
CASSYPTAAYEQYF
TGTGCCAGCAGTTACCCAACCGCAGCCTACGAGCAGTACTTC
>TRBV7-2|.|.|15|TRBJ2-1
CASSLLALTYNEQFF
TGTGCCAGCAGCCTACTAGCCCTCACCTACAATGAGCAGTTCTTC
>TRBV7-2|once|.|15|TRBJ2-7
CASSQWLGQEGEQYF
TGTGCCAGCAGCCAATGGTTAGGACAGGAGGGCGAGCAGTACTTC
>TRBV28|once|.|12|TRBJ1-3
CASSTTRYTIYF
TGTGCCAGCAGCACGACCCGTTACACCATATATTTT
>TRBV2|few|.|14|TRBJ2-5
CASSELVAGETQYF
TGTGCCAGCAGCGAGTTGGTGGCGGGGGAGACCCAGTACTTC
>TRBV7-3|once|.|14|TRBJ2-7
CASSLAEGPYEQYF
TGTGCCAGCAGCTTGGCCGAGGGACCCTACGAGCAGTACTTC
>TRBV27|once|TRBD1|16|TRBJ2-3
CASNANPGQGADTQYF
TGTGCCAGCAACGCAAATCCGGGACAGGGGGCGGACACGCAGTATTTT
>TRBV18|.|TRBD1|15|TRBJ2-3
CASSVLQGATDTQYF
TGTGCCAGCTCGGTTTTACAGGGGGCTACAGATACGCAGTATTTT
>TRBV6-9|.|.|19|TRBJ1-3
CASSYPETSDVSSGNTIYF
TGTGCCAGCAGTTACCCTGAAACCTCGGACGTGAGCTCTGGAAACACCATATATTTT
>TRBV2|.|.|13|TRBJ2-7
CASRGLGPSEQYF
TGTGCCAGCAGGGGGCTAGGACCCTCCGAGCAGTACTTC
>TRBV27|.|TRBD2|14|TRBJ2-1
CASTRGLAGNEQFF
TGTGCCAGCACTCGAGGACTAGCGGGGAATGAGCAGTTCTTC
>TRBV5-8|few|.|15|TRBJ2-5
CASSLAIRGGETQYF
TGTGCCAGCAGCTTGGCCATCAGGGGTGGAGAGACCCAGTACTTC
>TRBV6-1|.|.|12|TRBJ1-2
CASSAGAYGYTF
TGTGCCAGCAGTGCGGGGGCTTATGGCTACACCTTC
>TRBV23-1|.|.|14|TRBJ1-2
CASSLKTEPYGYTF
TGCGCCAGCAGTCTGAAGACGGAGCCCTATGGCTACACCTTC
>TRBV5-1|.|TRBD2|16|TRBJ2-2
CASSELAGGVTGELFF
TGCGCCAGCAGCGAACTAGCGGGAGGGGTTACCGGGGAGCTGTTTTTT
>TRBV11-2|few|TRBD1|16|TRBJ2-7
CASSLEGGTGSYEQYF
TGTGCCAGCAGCTTAGAAGGCGGGACAGGTTCCTACGAGCAGTACTTC
>TRBV11-2|.|TRBD1|13|TRBJ1-4
CASSPDREEKLFF
TGTGCCAGCAGTCCGGACAGGGAAGAAAAACTGTTTTTT
>TRBV10-1|once|TRBD1|15|TRBJ2-2
CASSRPGTGSGELFF
TGCGCCAGCAGCCGTCCCGGGACAGGGTCGGGGGAGCTGTTTTTT
>TRBV20-1|few|.|10|TRBJ2-5
CSAARETQYF
TGCAGTGCTGCCAGGGAGACCCAGTACTTC
>TRBV28|few|.|14|TRBJ2-5
CASSLMSSFETQYF
TGTGCCAGCAGTTTAATGTCTAGCTTTGAGACCCAGTACTTC
>TRBV7-9|.|.|12|TRBJ1-4
CASSSRDEKLFF
TGTGCCAGCAGCTCCCGGGATGAAAAACTGTTTTTT
>TRBV11-2|many|TRBD1|16|TRBJ2-1
CASSNPPGTDVREQFF
TGTGCCAGCAGCAACCCCCCCGGGACAGACGTCCGTGAGCAGTTCTTC
>TRBV7-9|.|TRBD2|15|TRBJ2-3
CASTPTSGSWDTQYF
TGTGCCAGCACCCCGACTAGCGGGAGTTGGGATACGCAGTATTTT
>TRBV28|.|TRBD2|15|TRBJ2-1
CASSQKGLAGNEQFF
TGTGCCAGCAGCCAAAAGGGACTAGCGGGCAATGAGCAGTTCTTC